This paragraph covers one T cell receptor (beta chain) sequence. The antigen is undetermined. V lost 2 bases, J lost 2 bases, and 10 bases lay in between. The CDR3 length is 14 residues. Germline values: CDR1 SGHKS, CDR2 YYEKEE (reference sequence). This sample stems from a study of Tregs in tolerant kidney transplant recipients. The study's findings and limits: Tregs expanded with activated donor B cells seemed most donor-specific.

TCRdb keeps only in-frame clones here, not all; method: immunoSEQ multiplex PCR. The sample lists 240,000 or so clones, about 80% occurring once. CD4+CD25+CD127- Tregs, CD4+CD25- non-Tregs, CD4 and CD8 cells were sorted. The sample comprised CD4+ T cells from blood. This chain uses TRBV5-5 with TRBJ1-2; D is unclear. The receptor was derived from a human donor in good health. The CDR3: CASSLSPGNYGYTF. The CDR3, as DNA: TGTGCCAGCAGCTTATCCCCGGGGAACTATGGCTACACCTTC.